This entry concerns a single T cell receptor beta chain. The antigen is unknown. The data stem from a study of graft-versus-host responses after intestinal transplantation. Study-wide context: The transplants performed in recipients were multivisceral, liver-intestinal, or isolated intestinal.

The germline V and J ends were trimmed by 8 bases and 8 bases, with 15 bases remaining between them. Germline V gene sequence: CDR1 LNHDA, CDR2 SQIVND (reference sequence). There are 12 residues in the CDR3. Study-level findings and limits: The authors found GvH clones in recipient marrow, some appearing first in ileum or blood.

Generated by immunoSEQ multiplex PCR, the TCRdb table keeps only in-frame clones and is missing some. The data show 75,000 to 90,000 clones, 85% to 90% seen once. This receptor was taken from a human donor who received an intestinal transplant. The V gene is TRBV19, the J gene TRBJ1-2; no reliable D call. The input for sequencing was unstimulated CD4+ T cells sorted from spleen or lymph node cells, taken before intestinal transplant. Here the CDR3 reads CASGIEGGGYTF. DNA of the CDR3: TGTGCCAGTGGGATCGAGGGAGGAGGCTACACCTTC.